One TCR beta chain is described in this entry. The antigen remains undetermined. CDR1 SGHNT and CDR2 YENEEA come from the germline V gene. The CDR3 spans 16 residues. V shed 5 bases and J 0 bases; nucleotides not matched to a gene: 6. This sample is part of a study of cytomegalovirus exposure and HLA in healthy donors. Study-wide context: T cells numbering about 200 million yielded more than 100 million unique TCR beta sequences in an earlier analysis.

PCR primers comprised 60 Vbeta and 13 Jbeta primers. Profiled with immunoSEQ multiplex PCR; TCRdb holds only in-frame clones, not every one. Of approximately 300,000 clones listed, about four fifths were seen once; the top ten hold approximately 2%. Study findings and constraints: With DRB1 most and HLA-C fewest, TCR association rates differed between HLA loci in a later analysis.

The TCR originated in a middle-aged woman in good health and CMV-seropositive. The rearrangement links TRBV11-3 to TRBJ2-3; 9 bases align to TRBD1. The sequenced sample consisted of PBMCs. The CDR3 DNA follows: TGTGCCAGCAGCAAGGACAGGGGAGCTAGCACAGATACGCAGTATTTT. Amino acid sequence: CASSKDRGASTDTQYF.